The 15 T cell receptor beta chains below come from one sample, sequenced in a study of blood T cell repertoires in COVID-19. Only in-frame clones appear in the TCRdb table, and some are missing; sequencing was by immunoSEQ multiplex PCR. The table lists 200,000 to 250,000 clones, about 80% of them singletons, with roughly 10% in the top ten. Sequencing was done on a sample of peripheral blood. These receptor sequences come from a man of 80 years or more with acute or convalescent COVID-19.

This chain uses TRBV27 with TRBJ1-2; 8 positions agree with TRBD1. CDR3 length: 14 residues. Germline V CDR1 and CDR2: MNHEY, SMNVEV (reference sequence). V trimming: 6 bases; J trimming: 7 bases; junction bases outside the gene matches: 10. The CDR3 sequence: CASSPNQGAGGYTF. CDR3 coding DNA: TGTGCCAGCAGCCCAAACCAGGGGGCAGGTGGCTACACCTTC.

This chain uses TRBV3-1 (or the pseudogene TRBV3-2) with TRBJ1-3; 9 nucleotides agree with TRBD1. The V and J ends lost 1 base and 0 bases, in that order; junction bases with no gene match: 4. The length of the CDR3 is 17 residues. Looked up from germline, CDR1 is LGHDT and CDR2 is YNNKEL (reference sequence). The CDR3 bases are TGTGCCAGCAGCCAAGGAACAGGGGGCAACTCTGGAAACACCATATATTTT. This encodes CASSQGTGGNSGNTIYF.

This chain links TRBV4-2 with TRBJ2-5, with 9 bases identical to TRBD1. V dropped 1 base and J dropped 2; count of bases not matched to a gene: 2. From germline, CDR1 is LGHNA and CDR2 YNFKEQ. This CDR3 spans 15 amino acids. CDR3: CASSQGTGVQETQYF. The DNA of the CDR3 is TGTGCCAGCAGCCAAGGGACAGGGGTTCAAGAGACCCAGTACTTC.

The V and J genes are TRBV2 and TRBJ2-7, with 9 nucleotides matching TRBD1. This CDR3 has 14 residues. Germline CDR1 SNHLY, CDR2 FYNNEI. V lost 6 bases, J lost 2 bases, and 5 bases stayed unmatched. The CDR3 reads CASRLGTGTYEQYF. The CDR3 region has the DNA TGTGCCAGCAGACTTGGGACAGGGACCTACGAGCAGTACTTC.

The chain is built from TRBV4-2 and TRBJ2-7, with 9 nucleotides matching TRBD1. The CDR3 has 15 amino acids. Germline CDR1 LGHNA, CDR2 YNFKEQ. The V gene end was trimmed by 4 bases and the J gene end by 4 bases; junction bases not matched to a gene: 8. The CDR3 region is CASSRSGQGNYEQYF. The DNA for the CDR3 is TGTGCCAGCAGCCGATCGGGACAGGGTAATTACGAGCAGTACTTC.

The table lists this clone with a count of one. The chain links TRBV24-1 to TRBJ2-3; possible D gene TRBD1, 5 bases. V dropped 4 bases and J dropped 5 bases, with 12 bases sitting between them. This CDR3 region has 14 residues. Germline V CDR1 and CDR2: KGHDR, SFDVKD. CDR3 sequence: CATSEAGWGDTQYF. As DNA, the CDR3 is TGTGCCACCAGTGAGGCAGGGTGGGGAGATACGCAGTATTTT.

The chain links TRBV2 to TRBJ2-2, with a weak D call TRBD1 (6 bases). The CDR3 consists of 13 residues. Germline CDR1 is SNHLY and CDR2 is FYNNEI. The germline V and J ends were trimmed by 4 bases and 3 bases, with 6 bases remaining between them. CDR3 sequence: CASSGTDTGELFF. The DNA of the CDR3 is TGTGCCAGCAGTGGGACAGACACCGGGGAGCTGTTTTTT.

The table lists this clone with a few counts. V is TRBV3-1 (or the pseudogene TRBV3-2) and J is TRBJ2-1, with a tentative D call TRBD2 (5 bases). Germline V lookup: CDR1 LGHDT, CDR2 YNNKEL (reference sequence). The ends were cut back, 0 bases at V and 9 bases at J, with 12 bases in the middle. This CDR3 is 14 amino acids long. As DNA, the CDR3 is TGTGCCAGCAGCCAAGAATCTTGGGCGGGTGAGCAGTTCTTC. Translation gives CASSQESWAGEQFF.

The V and J genes are TRBV24-1 and TRBJ2-1, with 7 bases lining up with TRBD1. The germline V gene encodes CDR1 KGHDR and CDR2 SFDVKD. V was clipped by 4 bases and J by 0 bases; unmatched bases: 5. The CDR3 is 16 amino acids. The chain's CDR3 is CATSDSRGLSYNEQFF. Written as DNA, the CDR3 is TGTGCCACCAGTGACTCGAGGGGGCTCTCCTACAATGAGCAGTTCTTC.

The chain uses TRBV28 and TRBJ1-1; TRBD1 aligns across 8 bases. Germline trimming cut 6 bases from V and 4 bases from J; bases unmatched to any gene: 16. CDR1 and CDR2 (germline): MDHEN, SYDVKM. The CDR3 extends over 17 amino acids. CDR3 sequence reads: CASSSDRVPSAGTEAFF. CDR3 nucleotides: TGTGCCAGCAGCTCGGACAGGGTCCCATCCGCGGGCACTGAAGCTTTCTTT.

The gene calls are TRBV2 and TRBJ1-2, with TRBD1 identical over 8 bases. Germline V gives CDR1 SNHLY, CDR2 FYNNEI. The CDR3 is made up of 13 amino acids. With 4 bases clipped from V and 8 bases from J, the junction kept 6 bases outside the gene matches. Here the CDR3 DNA reads TGTGCCAGCAGTGGGACAGGGCTGCGGGGCTACACCTTC. Protein product: CASSGTGLRGYTF.

V is TRBV24-1 and J is TRBJ1-5; 7 nucleotides align to TRBD1. The germline V gene has CDR1 KGHDR and CDR2 SFDVKD. The junction had 13 bases not matched to a gene; V was cut back by 4 bases and J by 5 bases. The CDR3 runs 17 residues. For the CDR3, the DNA is TGTGCCACCAGTGACTGGCCCACAGGGGCCACTGATCAGCCCCAGCATTTT. This translates into CATSDWPTGATDQPQHF.

V is TRBV11-3 and J is TRBJ1-3; possibly TRBD1 for D (5 bases). CDR3 length: 15 residues. The germline CDR1 and CDR2 sequences are SGHNT and YENEEA. The V end lost 2 bases, the J end lost 3 bases, and 11 bases lay between the germline ends. DNA of the CDR3: TGTGCCAGCAGCTTATCGGGAGGGGTTGGAAACACCATATATTTT. Translation: CASSLSGGVGNTIYF.

The rearrangement links TRBV3-1 (or the pseudogene TRBV3-2) to TRBJ2-2, with D uncertain. Trimming took off 2 bases at V and 8 bases at J, with 12 bases between the two ends. The CDR3 runs to 14 residues. Germline CDR1 reads LGHDT; CDR2 reads YNNKEL (reference sequence). CDR3 region: CASSQSSVSGELFF. In DNA form, the CDR3 reads TGTGCCAGCAGCCAAAGTTCAGTGTCTGGGGAGCTGTTTTTT.

The rearrangement uses TRBV7-8 and TRBJ1-4; D unresolved. The CDR3 has 16 residues. The germline V and J ends were trimmed by 1 base and 0 bases, with 9 bases remaining between them. Germline V lookup: CDR1 SGHVS, CDR2 FQNEAQ. This CDR3 reads CASSLERVATNEKLFF. CDR3 sequence (DNA): TGTGCCAGCAGCTTAGAACGGGTTGCAACTAATGAAAAACTGTTTTTT.